This T cell receptor beta chain comes out of a study of blood T cell repertoires in COVID-19. About the study: T cells, B-cell-depleted T cells, or PBMCs provided the cDNA or gDNA that served as material.

Original processing methods: Amplification from reference gene primers served as the basis for estimated nucleated cell counts. Sequencing was performed with immunoSEQ multiplex PCR; in TCRdb, only in-frame clones are kept and a portion is missing. The D gene and trimming were derived from the DNA, and the V and J assignments and clone size from that table. The sample includes about 260,000 clones, roughly 80% of them seen just once. The CDR3 runs 17 residues. V was clipped by 0 bases and J by 6 bases; unmatched bases: 8. Germline loops: CDR1 LNHNV, CDR2 YYDKDF (reference sequence). The sequencing sample was made of peripheral blood. This TCR was sampled from a man in his sixties with acute or convalescent COVID-19. The V call is TRBV15, the J call TRBJ2-3, with 11 bases fitting TRBD2. DNA of the CDR3: TGTGCCACCAGCAGAGATTTGGCTAGCGGGAGGAAGGATACGCAGTATTTT. Translating it yields CATSRDLASGRKDTQYF.